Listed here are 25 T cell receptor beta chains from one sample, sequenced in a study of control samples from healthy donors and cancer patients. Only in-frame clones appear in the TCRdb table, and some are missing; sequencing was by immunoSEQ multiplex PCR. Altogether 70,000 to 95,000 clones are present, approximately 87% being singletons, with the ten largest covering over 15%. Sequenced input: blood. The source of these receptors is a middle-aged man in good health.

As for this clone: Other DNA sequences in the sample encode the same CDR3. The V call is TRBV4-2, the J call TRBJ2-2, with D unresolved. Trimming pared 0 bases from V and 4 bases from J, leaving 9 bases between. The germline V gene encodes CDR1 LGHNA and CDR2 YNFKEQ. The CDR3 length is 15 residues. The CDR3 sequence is CASSQDLHLTGELFF. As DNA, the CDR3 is TGTGCCAGCAGCCAAGACTTACACCTCACCGGGGAGCTGTTTTTT.

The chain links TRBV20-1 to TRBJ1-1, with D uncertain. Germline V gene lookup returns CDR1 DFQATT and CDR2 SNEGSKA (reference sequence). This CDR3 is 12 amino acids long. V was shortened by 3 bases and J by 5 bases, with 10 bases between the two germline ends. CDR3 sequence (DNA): TGCAGTGCTAGTCCCGGCCAGACTGAAGCTTTCTTT. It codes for CSASPGQTEAFF.

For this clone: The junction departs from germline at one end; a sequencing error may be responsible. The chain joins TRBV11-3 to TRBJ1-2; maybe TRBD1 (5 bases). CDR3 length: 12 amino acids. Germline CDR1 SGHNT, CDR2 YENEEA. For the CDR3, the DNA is TGTGCCAGCAGCTTAGTCCCGGGACTGGATCACTTC. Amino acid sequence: CASSLVPGLDHF.

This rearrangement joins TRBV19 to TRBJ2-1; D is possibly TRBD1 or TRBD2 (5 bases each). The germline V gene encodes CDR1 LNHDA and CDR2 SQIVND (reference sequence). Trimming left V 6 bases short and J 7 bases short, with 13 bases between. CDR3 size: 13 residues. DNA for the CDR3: TGTGCCAGTAGCCGAGGGGCCCTTAATGAGCAGTTCTTC. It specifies CASSRGALNEQFF.

CDR3 region: CASTGVTSGNIQYF. For the CDR3, the DNA is TGTGCCAGCACTGGGGTGACTAGCGGAAACATTCAGTACTTC. The gene calls are TRBV28 and TRBJ2-4, with TRBD2 matching 9 bases. With V trimmed by 7 bases and J by 6 bases, 7 bases remained unmatched. Germline CDR1 MDHEN, CDR2 SYDVKM. The CDR3 totals 14 residues. The variable domain in full, completed from reference TRBV28 and TRBJ2-4, reads DVKVTQSSRYLVKRTGEKVFLECVQDMDHENMFWYRQDPGLGLRLIYFSYDVKMKEKGDIPEGYSVSREKKERFSLILESASTNQTSMYLCASTGVTSGNIQYFGAGTRLSVL.

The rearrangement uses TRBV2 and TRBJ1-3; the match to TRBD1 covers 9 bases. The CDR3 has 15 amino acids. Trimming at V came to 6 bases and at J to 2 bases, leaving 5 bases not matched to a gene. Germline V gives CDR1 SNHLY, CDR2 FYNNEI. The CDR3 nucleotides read TGTGCCAGCAGCCTTACAGGGGGCACTGGAAACACCATATATTTT. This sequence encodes CASSLTGGTGNTIYF.

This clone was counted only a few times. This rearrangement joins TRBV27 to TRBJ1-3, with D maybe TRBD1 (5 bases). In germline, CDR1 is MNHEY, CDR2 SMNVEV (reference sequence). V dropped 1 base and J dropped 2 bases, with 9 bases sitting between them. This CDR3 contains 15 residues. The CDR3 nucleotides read TGTGCCAGCAGTTTATGGGCAGGGCCTGGAAACACCATATATTTT. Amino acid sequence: CASSLWAGPGNTIYF.

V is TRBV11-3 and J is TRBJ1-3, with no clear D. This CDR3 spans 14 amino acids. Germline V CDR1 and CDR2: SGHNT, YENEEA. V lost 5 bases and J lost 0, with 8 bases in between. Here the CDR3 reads CASSVRLSGNTIYF. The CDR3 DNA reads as TGTGCCAGCAGCGTTCGCCTCTCTGGAAACACCATATATTTT.

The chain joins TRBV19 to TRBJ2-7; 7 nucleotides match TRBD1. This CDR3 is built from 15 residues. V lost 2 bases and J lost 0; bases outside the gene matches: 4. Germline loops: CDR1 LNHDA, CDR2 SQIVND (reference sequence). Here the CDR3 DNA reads TGTGCCAGTAGTATAAGGGACAGCTTCTCCTACGAGCAGTACTTC. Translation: CASSIRDSFSYEQYF.

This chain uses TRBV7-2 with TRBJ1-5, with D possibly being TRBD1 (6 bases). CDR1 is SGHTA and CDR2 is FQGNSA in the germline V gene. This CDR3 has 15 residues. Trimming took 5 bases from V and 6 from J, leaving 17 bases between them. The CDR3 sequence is CASSQGRGHGQPQHF. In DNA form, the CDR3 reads TGTGCCAGCAGCCAAGGCAGGGGACACGGTCAGCCCCAGCATTTT.

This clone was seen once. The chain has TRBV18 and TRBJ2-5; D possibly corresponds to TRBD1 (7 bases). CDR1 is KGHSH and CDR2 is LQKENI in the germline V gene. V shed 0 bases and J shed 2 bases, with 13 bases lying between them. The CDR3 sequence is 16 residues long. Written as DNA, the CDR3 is TGTGCCAGCTCACCACCGAGGCAGGGGGGACAAGAGACCCAGTACTTC. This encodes CASSPPRQGGQETQYF.

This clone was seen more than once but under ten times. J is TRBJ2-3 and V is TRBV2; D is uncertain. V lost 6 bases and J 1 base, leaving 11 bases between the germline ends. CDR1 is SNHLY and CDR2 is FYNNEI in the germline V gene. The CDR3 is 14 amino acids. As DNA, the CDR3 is TGTGCCAGCAGGCAGGAAGTGGGCACAGATACGCAGTATTTT. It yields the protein CASRQEVGTDTQYF.

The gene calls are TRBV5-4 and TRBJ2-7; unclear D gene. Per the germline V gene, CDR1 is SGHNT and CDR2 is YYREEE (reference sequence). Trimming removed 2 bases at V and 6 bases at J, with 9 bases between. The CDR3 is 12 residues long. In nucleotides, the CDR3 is TGTGCCAGCAGCTTTGGTCCCGGCGAGCAGTACGTC. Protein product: CASSFGPGEQYV.

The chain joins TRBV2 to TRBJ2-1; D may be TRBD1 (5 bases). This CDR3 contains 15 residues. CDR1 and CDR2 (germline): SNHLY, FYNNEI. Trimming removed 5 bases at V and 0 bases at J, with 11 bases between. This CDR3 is CASSPRGNSYNEQFF. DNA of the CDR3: TGTGCCAGCAGTCCAAGGGGAAACTCCTACAATGAGCAGTTCTTC.

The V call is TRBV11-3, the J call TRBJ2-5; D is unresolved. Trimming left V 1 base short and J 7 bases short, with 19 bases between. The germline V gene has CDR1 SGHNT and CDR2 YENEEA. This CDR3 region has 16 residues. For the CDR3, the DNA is TGTGCCAGCAGCTTAGGACCTTTTACCCCTCCCCTGACCCAGTACTTC. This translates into CASSLGPFTPPLTQYF.

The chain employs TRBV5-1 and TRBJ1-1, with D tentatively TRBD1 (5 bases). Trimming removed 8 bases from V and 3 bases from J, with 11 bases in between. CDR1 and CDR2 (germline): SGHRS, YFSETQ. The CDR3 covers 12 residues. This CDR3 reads CARSGRHTEAFF. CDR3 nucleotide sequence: TGCGCCAGATCAGGGCGGCACACTGAAGCTTTCTTT.

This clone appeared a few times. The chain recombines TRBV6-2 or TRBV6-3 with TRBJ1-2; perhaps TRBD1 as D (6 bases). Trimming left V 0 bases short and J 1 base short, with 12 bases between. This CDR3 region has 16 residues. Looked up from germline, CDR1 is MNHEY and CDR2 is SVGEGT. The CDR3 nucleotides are TGTGCCAGCAGTTACTCGATAAGCAGGGGTAACTATGGCTACACCTTC. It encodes CASSYSISRGNYGYTF.

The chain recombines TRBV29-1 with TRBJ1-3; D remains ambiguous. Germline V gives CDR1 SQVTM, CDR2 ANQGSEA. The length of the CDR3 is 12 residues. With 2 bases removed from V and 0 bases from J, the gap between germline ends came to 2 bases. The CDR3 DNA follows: TGCAGCGTTGAAACCTCTGGAAACACCATATATTTT. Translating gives CSVETSGNTIYF.

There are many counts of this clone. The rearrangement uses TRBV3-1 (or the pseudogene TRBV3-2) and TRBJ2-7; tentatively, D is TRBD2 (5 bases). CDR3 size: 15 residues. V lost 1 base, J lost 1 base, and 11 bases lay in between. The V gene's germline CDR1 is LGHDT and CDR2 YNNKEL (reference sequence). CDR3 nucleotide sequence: TGTGCCAGCAGCCAAGGTAGCGACCCGTCCTACGAGCAGTACGTC. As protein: CASSQGSDPSYEQYV.

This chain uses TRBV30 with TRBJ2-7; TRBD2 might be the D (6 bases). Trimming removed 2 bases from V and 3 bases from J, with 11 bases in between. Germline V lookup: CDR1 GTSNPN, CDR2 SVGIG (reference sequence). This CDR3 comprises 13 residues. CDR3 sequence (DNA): TGTGCCTGGAGTCGGCGGGACGGCTACGAGCAGTACGTC. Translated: CAWSRRDGYEQYV.

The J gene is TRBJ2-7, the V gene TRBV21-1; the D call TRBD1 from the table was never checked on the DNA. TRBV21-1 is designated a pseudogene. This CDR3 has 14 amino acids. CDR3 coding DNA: TGTGCCAGCAGCGCCCGTACAGGACCCTACGAGCAGTACGTC. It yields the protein CASSARTGPYEQYV.

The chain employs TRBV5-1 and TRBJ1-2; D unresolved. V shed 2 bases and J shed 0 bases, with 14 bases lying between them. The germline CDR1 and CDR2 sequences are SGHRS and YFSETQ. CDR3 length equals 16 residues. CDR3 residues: CASSFGGSRANYGYTF. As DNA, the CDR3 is TGCGCCAGCAGCTTCGGAGGGTCCCGCGCTAACTATGGCTACACCTTC.

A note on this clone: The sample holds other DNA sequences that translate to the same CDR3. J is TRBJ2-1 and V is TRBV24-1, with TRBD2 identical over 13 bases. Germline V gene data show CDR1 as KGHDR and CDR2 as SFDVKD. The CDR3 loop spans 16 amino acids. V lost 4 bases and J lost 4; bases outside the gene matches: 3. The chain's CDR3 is CATSDPTSGGYNEQFF. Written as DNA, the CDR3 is TGTGCCACCAGTGACCCGACTAGCGGGGGGTACAATGAGCAGTTCTTC.

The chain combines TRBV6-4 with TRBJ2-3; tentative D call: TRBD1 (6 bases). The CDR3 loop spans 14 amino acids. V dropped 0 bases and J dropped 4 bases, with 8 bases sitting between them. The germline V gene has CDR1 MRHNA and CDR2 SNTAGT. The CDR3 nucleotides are TGTGCCAGCAGTGACTCACAGGGAGCAGATACGCAGTATTTT. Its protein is CASSDSQGADTQYF.

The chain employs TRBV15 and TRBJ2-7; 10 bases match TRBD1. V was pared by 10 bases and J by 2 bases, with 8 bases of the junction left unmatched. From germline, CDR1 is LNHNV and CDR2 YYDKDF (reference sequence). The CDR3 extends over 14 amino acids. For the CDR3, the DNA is TGTGCCAAGTCGACAGGGGGCTTTACCTACGAGCAGTACGTC. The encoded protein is CAKSTGGFTYEQYV.